The T cell receptor beta chain under discussion was sequenced for a study of control samples from healthy donors and cancer patients. Looked up from germline, CDR1 is MDHEN and CDR2 is SYDVKM. V gave up 4 bases and J gave up 0 bases, with 4 bases separating them. This CDR3 region has 12 residues. Only in-frame clones appear in the TCRdb table, and some are missing; sequencing was by immunoSEQ multiplex PCR. The sample lists fewer than 95,000 clones, around four fifths occurring once. This chain links TRBV28 with TRBJ2-7; D gene unclear. This sequence was found in a young man in good health. What was sequenced was blood. CDR3 amino acids: CASSSPSYEQYF. CDR3 in DNA: TGTGCCAGCAGTTCCCCCTCCTACGAGCAGTACTTC.